The 21 T cell receptor beta chains below come from one sample, sequenced in a study of blood T cell repertoires in COVID-19. Libraries were prepared by immunoSEQ multiplex PCR; TCRdb keeps only in-frame clonotypes and omits some of them. The data hold about 480,000 clones, with nearly 90% observed a single time. Sequencing was carried out using PBMCs or T cells enriched from blood (not recorded which). Receptors originate from a woman aged 18 to 35 with acute COVID-19.

The gene calls are TRBV19 and TRBJ2-5; a possible D gene is TRBD1 (5 bases). Trimming left V 8 bases short and J 4 bases short, with 17 bases between. The V gene's germline CDR1 is LNHDA and CDR2 SQIVND (reference sequence). The CDR3 consists of 14 residues. The CDR3 loop is CASSQTDRGETQYF. The CDR3 region has the DNA TGTGCCAGTTCGCAGACTGACAGAGGAGAGACCCAGTACTTC.

V and J are TRBV7-2 and TRBJ2-7; maybe TRBD1 (5 bases). Germline lookup yields CDR1 SGHTA and CDR2 FQGNSA. Trimming removed 5 bases from V and 6 bases from J, with 14 bases in between. The CDR3 is made up of 13 amino acids. The CDR3 DNA reads TGTGCCAGCAGCCCTCCTGGGGCTAGCGAGCAGTACTTC. This encodes CASSPPGASEQYF.

The chain recombines TRBV5-1 with TRBJ2-3; D unresolved. This CDR3 has 15 residues. Germline V lookup: CDR1 SGHRS, CDR2 YFSETQ. V dropped 4 bases and J dropped 5 bases, with 17 bases sitting between them. The CDR3 region has the DNA TGCGCCAGCAGCGCGTCCGGCAGATCAGGAGATACGCAGTATTTT. Its protein is CASSASGRSGDTQYF.

V is TRBV10-1 and J is TRBJ1-3; TRBD1 matches at 9 bases. From germline, CDR1 is WNHNN and CDR2 SYGVQD (reference sequence). The trim removed 4 bases at V and 2 bases at J, leaving 6 bases unmatched. This CDR3 is 16 amino acids long. CDR3 sequence (DNA): TGCGCCAGCAGTGGGGGGGACAGGGCGGCTGGAAACACCATATATTTT. Its protein is CASSGGDRAAGNTIYF.

Points on this clone: Other DNA sequences in the same sample also yield this CDR3. The chain couples TRBV5-6 to TRBJ1-2, with 7 bases that match TRBD1. J gave up 3 bases and V 4 bases, and 9 bases lay outside the gene matches. The germline CDR1 and CDR2 sequences are SGHDT and YYEEEE. The length of the CDR3 is 15 residues. CDR3 sequence: CASSRAGRGDYGYTF. The CDR3 DNA is TGTGCCAGCAGCCGGGCGGGCAGGGGGGACTATGGCTACACCTTC.

J is TRBJ2-4 and V is TRBV2; 11 nucleotides match TRBD2. This CDR3 is built from 14 residues. Germline values: CDR1 SNHLY, CDR2 FYNNEI. V trimming: 10 bases; J trimming: 7 bases; junction bases outside the gene matches: 9. The CDR3 sequence is CATAIAGGRNIQYF. For the CDR3, the DNA is TGTGCCACCGCGATAGCGGGGGGGCGGAACATTCAGTACTTC.

The J gene is TRBJ2-1, the V gene TRBV7-2; a possible D gene is TRBD2 (6 bases). The ends were cut back, 1 base at V and 3 bases at J, with 10 bases in the middle. Per the germline V gene, CDR1 is SGHTA and CDR2 is FQGNSA. The CDR3 has 15 residues. The CDR3 DNA is TGTGCCAGCAGCTTAGAACGGAGGGGCTACAATGAGCAGTTCTTC. It specifies CASSLERRGYNEQFF.

The chain is built from TRBV5-6 and TRBJ2-6; D is undetermined. Trimming stripped 0 bases from V and 0 bases from J, with 13 bases between. The CDR3 spans 18 residues. The germline V gene encodes CDR1 SGHDT and CDR2 YYEEEE. The CDR3 loop is CASSLGENWYSGANVLTF. The CDR3 DNA is TGTGCCAGCAGCTTGGGAGAGAACTGGTACTCTGGGGCCAACGTCCTGACTTTC. The variable domain in full, with the rest retrieved from reference TRBV5-6 and TRBJ2-6, is DAGVTQSPTHLIKTRGQQVTLRCSPKSGHDTVSWYQQALGQGPQFIFQYYEEEERQRGNFPDRFSGHQFPNYSSELNVNALLLGDSALYLCASSLGENWYSGANVLTFGAGSRLTVL.

The chain couples TRBV9 to TRBJ1-5, with 7 bases that match TRBD1. Germline lookup yields CDR1 SGDLS and CDR2 YYNGEE. With 0 bases clipped from V and 2 bases from J, the junction kept 11 bases outside the gene matches. The CDR3 has 18 amino acids. The CDR3, as DNA: TGTGCCAGCAGCGTAGTCGTCGGAGCAGGGGGATGCAATCAGCCCCAGCATTTT. Translation gives CASSVVVGAGGCNQPQHF.

This clone was observed a few times. V gene TRBV7-9 combines with J gene TRBJ1-1; D gene ambiguous. V lost 4 bases, J lost 2 bases, and 14 bases lay in between. CDR1 is SEHNR, CDR2 FQNEAQ, per germline (reference sequence). The CDR3 totals 15 residues. The CDR3 is CASSSNVAGNTEAFF. The CDR3, as DNA: TGTGCCAGCAGCTCCAACGTGGCGGGCAACACTGAAGCTTTCTTT.

This clone was counted only a few times. The gene calls are TRBV19 and TRBJ1-3; a weak D match, TRBD1 (5 bases). V lost 4 bases and J 4 bases, leaving 14 bases between the germline ends. The CDR3 is 15 residues long. Germline CDR1 and CDR2: LNHDA and SQIVND (reference sequence). CDR3 nucleotide sequence: TGTGCCAGTAGTAAGCCCGGGACTAGGGGAAACACCATATATTTT. Its protein is CASSKPGTRGNTIYF.

V usage is TRBV19 and J usage is TRBJ1-6; perhaps TRBD1 as D (6 bases). The CDR3 has 16 residues. Germline V gives CDR1 LNHDA, CDR2 SQIVND (reference sequence). Trimming removed 2 bases from V and 5 bases from J, with 13 bases in between. The CDR3 is CASSIRVGQHNSPLHF. The DNA for the CDR3 is TGTGCCAGTAGTATAAGGGTCGGACAGCATAATTCACCCCTCCACTTT.

The chain recombines TRBV28 with TRBJ1-5, with D possibly being TRBD1 (6 bases). Trimming took off 7 bases at V and 1 base at J, with 11 bases between the two ends. The CDR3 has 14 residues. Germline CDR1 MDHEN, CDR2 SYDVKM. The CDR3 sequence is CASNLGQSNQPQHF. The CDR3 region has the DNA TGTGCCAGCAACCTTGGACAGAGCAATCAGCCCCAGCATTTT.

The rearrangement uses TRBV6-5 and TRBJ1-6, with TRBD1 matching 9 bases. The CDR3 sequence is 14 residues long. The V gene end was trimmed by 5 bases and the J gene end by 7 bases; junction bases not matched to a gene: 3. Germline V gives CDR1 MNHEY, CDR2 SVGAGI. The CDR3 DNA reads TGTGCCAGCAGTCGACAGGGGGACAATTCACCCCTCCACTTT. This sequence encodes CASSRQGDNSPLHF.

The chain combines TRBV10-2 with TRBJ2-1; 9 bases map to TRBD2. The CDR3 loop spans 19 amino acids. The V gene's germline CDR1 is WSHSY and CDR2 SAAADI. Trimming cost V 9 bases and J 2 bases; bases outside gene matches: 20. CDR3 nucleotides: TGCGCCAGTCTCCGGTATTTGGGCGGGAGGGCCCAGACCTACAATGAGCAGTTCTTC. Translation: CASLRYLGGRAQTYNEQFF.

The rearrangement uses TRBV5-6 and TRBJ2-4; D is ambiguous. V shed 1 base and J shed 2 bases, with 7 bases lying between them. Per the germline V gene, CDR1 is SGHDT and CDR2 is YYEEEE. The CDR3 consists of 14 residues. CDR3 amino acids: CASSLQSPKNIQYF. The CDR3 DNA reads as TGTGCCAGCAGCTTGCAGTCGCCCAAAAACATTCAGTACTTC.

J is TRBJ2-3 and V is TRBV2; TRBD1 is a possible D gene (5 bases). CDR3 length: 14 amino acids. Germline V gives CDR1 SNHLY, CDR2 FYNNEI. Trimming cost V 4 bases and J 3 bases, with 11 bases left between them. This CDR3 is CASSAGLSTDTQYF. In nucleotides, the CDR3 is TGTGCCAGCAGTGCAGGGTTGAGTACAGATACGCAGTATTTT.

This clone was found once. V gene TRBV28 combines with J gene TRBJ2-1, with 8 bases fitting TRBD2. The CDR3 runs to 16 residues. Germline-derived CDR1 and CDR2 are MDHEN and SYDVKM. Unmatched junction bases numbered 5, after V lost 4 bases and J lost 0 bases. CDR3 sequence reads: CASSSESGSSYNEQFF. Here the CDR3 DNA reads TGTGCCAGCAGTTCTGAAAGCGGGAGCTCCTACAATGAGCAGTTCTTC.

The V call is TRBV5-4, the J call TRBJ2-2; D perhaps matches TRBD2 (5 bases). The CDR3 loop spans 14 amino acids. Deletions cut 3 bases from V and 4 bases from J, with 10 bases between. Germline V gives CDR1 SGHNT, CDR2 YYREEE (reference sequence). CDR3 bases: TGTGCCAGCAGCTCCCAACGGGGCACCGGGGAGCTGTTTTTT. Its protein product is CASSSQRGTGELFF.

This clone was detected once. This chain links TRBV6-5 with TRBJ1-2; possibly TRBD1 for D (6 bases). Trimming removed 6 bases from V and 0 bases from J, with 14 bases in between. The CDR3 totals 15 residues. Germline V gene sequence: CDR1 MNHEY, CDR2 SVGAGI. The DNA for the CDR3 is TGTGCCAGCAGGAAGGGGGATTCAGCTAACTATGGCTACACCTTC. It yields the protein CASRKGDSANYGYTF.

The rearrangement uses TRBV5-5 and TRBJ1-2; 9 nucleotides match TRBD1. Germline V gene sequence: CDR1 SGHKS, CDR2 YYEKEE (reference sequence). The CDR3 runs to 18 residues. The trim removed 4 bases at V and 5 bases at J, leaving 18 bases unmatched. The CDR3 DNA is TGTGCCAGCAGCCCCCAACCCGGGACAGGGTCGGGGAAGTATGGCTACACCTTC. The encoded protein is CASSPQPGTGSGKYGYTF.